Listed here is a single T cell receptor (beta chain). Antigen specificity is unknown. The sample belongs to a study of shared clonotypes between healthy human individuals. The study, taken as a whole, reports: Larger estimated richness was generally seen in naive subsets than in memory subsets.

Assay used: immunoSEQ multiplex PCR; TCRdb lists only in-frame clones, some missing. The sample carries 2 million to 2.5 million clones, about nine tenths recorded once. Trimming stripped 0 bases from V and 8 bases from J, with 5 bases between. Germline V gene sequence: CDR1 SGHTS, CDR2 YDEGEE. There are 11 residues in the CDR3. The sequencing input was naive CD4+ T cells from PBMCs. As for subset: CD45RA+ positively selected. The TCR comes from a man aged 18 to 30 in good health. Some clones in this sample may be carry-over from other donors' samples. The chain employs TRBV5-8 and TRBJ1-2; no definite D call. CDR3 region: CASSLVVGYTF. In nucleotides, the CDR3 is TGTGCCAGCAGCTTGGTGGTGGGCTACACCTTC.